Below, 15 T cell receptor beta chains from the same sample are listed, as sequenced in a study of shared clonotypes between healthy human individuals. Sequenced by immunoSEQ multiplex PCR; TCRdb stores in-frame clones only, minus some. The data show 490,000 or so clones, with 60% to 85% seen just once and roughly 13% held by the top ten. The sequencing input was PBMCs. The receptor source for this set is a woman aged 40-49 years in good health. Some clones in this sample may be carry-over from other donors' samples.

This rearrangement joins TRBV9 to TRBJ2-7, with unresolved D. The CDR3 contains 13 residues. V shed 4 bases and J shed 3 bases, with 11 bases lying between them. Germline V lookup: CDR1 SGDLS, CDR2 YYNGEE. CDR3 amino acids: CASSRAALYEQYF. The CDR3, as DNA: TGTGCCAGCAGCAGGGCGGCGCTCTACGAGCAGTACTTC.

This clone has just one count. This chain connects TRBV18 to TRBJ2-5; D may be TRBD1 (6 bases). V shed 3 bases and J shed 4 bases, with 15 bases lying between them. The CDR3 consists of 15 residues. Germline CDR1 reads KGHSH; CDR2 reads LQKENI. In nucleotides, the CDR3 is TGTGCCAGCTCACCGGGAGCTACAGGGATAGAGACCCAGTACTTC. It encodes CASSPGATGIETQYF.

This clone came up a few times. A much more abundant neighbour one base away suggests this may be a read error. Within the sample, other DNA sequences also encode this same CDR3. The genes are TRBV5-1 and TRBJ2-7; 9 bases agree with TRBD2. Germline CDR1 is SGHRS and CDR2 is YFSETQ. Trimming at V came to 0 bases and at J to 2 bases, leaving 18 bases not matched to a gene. CDR3 length: 20 amino acids. For the CDR3, the DNA is TGCGCCAGCAGCTTGGACTGGGGGCTAGCGGGACTCACCCCCACCTACGAGCAGTACTTC. This gives the protein CASSLDWGLAGLTPTYEQYF.

The CDR3, as DNA: TGTGCCAGCTCCCCCCAATGGTCCTACAATGAGCAGTTCTTC. This translates into CASSPQWSYNEQFF. The chain carries TRBV18 and TRBJ2-1; D not certain. Trimming stripped 6 bases from V and 1 base from J, with 10 bases between. The CDR3 is made up of 14 amino acids. Germline CDR1 reads KGHSH; CDR2 reads LQKENI.

This clone has at least ten counts. This chain joins TRBV28 and TRBJ2-7, with TRBD2 as a possible D gene (6 bases). This CDR3 has 20 residues. CDR1 and CDR2 (germline): MDHEN, SYDVKM. V was clipped by 1 base and J by 3 bases, with 28 bases between them. As DNA, the CDR3 is TGTGCCAGCAGTTTATTTCGGGGGTCTAATTTCGAATTGGAGAGCTACGAGCAGTACTTC. Its protein is CASSLFRGSNFELESYEQYF.

This clone occurred a few times. This rearrangement joins TRBV7-9 to TRBJ1-2; 12 nucleotides agree with TRBD1. CDR1 is SEHNR and CDR2 is FQNEAQ in the germline V gene (reference sequence). V lost 3 bases, J lost 8 bases, and 4 bases stayed unmatched. This CDR3 has 14 residues. The CDR3 region is CASSFGTGGEGYTF. In DNA, the CDR3 is TGTGCCAGCAGCTTTGGGACAGGGGGCGAGGGCTACACCTTC.

V usage is TRBV5-4 and J usage is TRBJ1-2, with D possibly matching TRBD1 (5 bases). Deletions cut 0 bases from V and 5 bases from J, with 11 bases between. In germline, CDR1 is SGHNT, CDR2 YYREEE (reference sequence). This CDR3 region has 14 residues. CDR3 sequence reads: CASSLEAGNYGYTF. CDR3 nucleotide sequence: TGTGCCAGCAGCTTGGAGGCAGGGAATTATGGCTACACCTTC. Looking up the rest from reference TRBV5-4 and TRBJ1-2 gives the full variable domain: ETGVTQSPTHLIKTRGQQVTLRCSSQSGHNTVSWYQQALGQGPQFIFQYYREEENGRGNFPPRFSGLQFPNYSSELNVNALELDDSALYLCASSLEAGNYGYTFGSGTRLTVV.

The rearrangement joins TRBV5-1 to TRBJ2-7, with no clear D. Germline V CDR1 and CDR2: SGHRS, YFSETQ. With 0 bases removed from V and 2 bases from J, the gap between germline ends came to 9 bases. The CDR3 sequence is 14 residues long. Here the CDR3 reads CASSLESQTYEQYF. CDR3 in DNA: TGCGCCAGCAGCTTGGAATCGCAGACCTACGAGCAGTACTTC.

Regarding this clone: Other DNA sequences in the same sample also yield this CDR3. This chain links TRBV5-1 with TRBJ2-7; 9 bases map to TRBD2. The CDR3 consists of 13 residues. V lost 4 bases and J lost 3; bases outside the gene matches: 2. Looked up from germline, CDR1 is SGHRS and CDR2 is YFSETQ. The CDR3 loop is CASSLAGNYEQYF. In DNA form, the CDR3 reads TGCGCCAGCAGCCTAGCGGGAAACTACGAGCAGTACTTC.

J is TRBJ2-3 and V is TRBV18, with D hard to call. Germline V gives CDR1 KGHSH, CDR2 LQKENI. The CDR3 has 12 residues. The V gene lost 3 bases and the J gene lost 5 bases, with 6 bases spanning the gap. The CDR3 is CASSPNQDTQYF. Here the CDR3 DNA reads TGTGCCAGCTCACCGAACCAAGATACGCAGTATTTT.

This clone was seen repeatedly, ten times or more. This specimen includes other DNA sequences encoding the same CDR3. V usage is TRBV29-1 and J usage is TRBJ1-1; D call uncertain. V was trimmed by 5 bases and J by 1 base, leaving 11 bases between them. Germline CDR1 reads SQVTM; CDR2 reads ANQGSEA. This CDR3 contains 13 residues. The CDR3 coding sequence is TGCAGCGTTAAGAGGTCAACGAACACTGAAGCTTTCTTT. Translation: CSVKRSTNTEAFF.

This rearrangement joins TRBV6-5 to TRBJ1-1; a weak D match, TRBD1 (6 bases). Germline CDR1 is MNHEY and CDR2 is SVGAGI. With 5 bases removed from V and 2 bases from J, the gap between germline ends came to 12 bases. This CDR3 comprises 14 residues. CDR3 bases: TGTGCCAGCAGTCTAGCGACAGGCAACACTGAAGCTTTCTTT. Its translation: CASSLATGNTEAFF.

The J gene is TRBJ1-4, the V gene TRBV15, with D possibly being TRBD1 (5 bases). CDR1 and CDR2 (germline): LNHNV, YYDKDF (reference sequence). V lost 0 bases and J lost 7, with 12 bases in between. This CDR3 comprises 15 residues. The CDR3 loop reads CATSRDFQGGEKLFF. DNA of the CDR3: TGTGCCACCAGCAGAGATTTTCAGGGCGGTGAAAAACTGTTTTTT.

The chain is built from TRBV28 and TRBJ2-7, with 8 bases fitting TRBD2. Germline trimming cut 5 bases from V and 1 base from J; bases unmatched to any gene: 7. The germline V gene encodes CDR1 MDHEN and CDR2 SYDVKM. This CDR3 comprises 15 residues. CDR3 in amino acids: CASSRSGTRSYEQYF. CDR3 bases: TGTGCCAGCAGTAGATCCGGGACTAGATCCTACGAGCAGTACTTC.

J is TRBJ2-3 and V is TRBV10-3, with 9 bases fitting TRBD2. Germline values: CDR1 ENHRY, CDR2 SYGVKD. CDR3 length: 16 amino acids. Trimming cost V 5 bases and J 2 bases; bases outside gene matches: 8. The CDR3 protein is CAISIVAGADTDTQYF. CDR3 DNA sequence: TGTGCCATCAGTATTGTAGCGGGAGCTGACACAGATACGCAGTATTTT.